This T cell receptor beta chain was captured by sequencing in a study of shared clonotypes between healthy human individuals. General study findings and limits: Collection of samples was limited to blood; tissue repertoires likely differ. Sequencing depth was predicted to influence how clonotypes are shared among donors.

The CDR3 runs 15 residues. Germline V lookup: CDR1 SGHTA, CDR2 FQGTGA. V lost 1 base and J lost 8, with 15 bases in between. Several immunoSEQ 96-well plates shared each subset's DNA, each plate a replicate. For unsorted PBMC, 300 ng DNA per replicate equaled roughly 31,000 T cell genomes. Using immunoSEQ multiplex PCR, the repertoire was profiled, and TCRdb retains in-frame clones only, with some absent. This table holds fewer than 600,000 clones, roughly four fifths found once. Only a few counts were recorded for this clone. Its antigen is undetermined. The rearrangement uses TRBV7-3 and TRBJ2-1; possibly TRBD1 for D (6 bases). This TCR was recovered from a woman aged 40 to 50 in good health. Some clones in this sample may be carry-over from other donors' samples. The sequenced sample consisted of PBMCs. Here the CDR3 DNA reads TGTGCCAGCAGCTTAAATGGGCTAGAGGGGGATGAGCAGTTCTTC. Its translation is CASSLNGLEGDEQFF.